These T cell receptor beta chains were read from a single sample in a study of blood T cell repertoires in COVID-19. TCRdb's table, derived via immunoSEQ multiplex PCR, lists solely in-frame clones and lacks some. The table shows a few hundred thousand clones, with more than 80% occurring only once. Sequenced sample: peripheral blood. The source of these receptors is a young woman with active or convalescent COVID-19. The CDR3 runs from the conserved cysteine through the conserved F or W. The D gene is left open where the match is weak. Rows may omit the clone size; those that give it use once, few, many or a size class.

clone size	V gene	J gene	D gene	CDR3 DNA	CDR3 protein
-	TRBV5-6	TRBJ2-5	TRBD1	TGTGCCAGCAGCCTAACAGGGGGTCAAGAGACCCAGTACTTC	CASSLTGGQETQYF
-	TRBV4-2	TRBJ2-2	-	TGTGCCAGCAGCCAAGATCGCGAGGGCGGGGAGCTGTTTTTT	CASSQDREGGELFF
-	TRBV15	TRBJ1-4	-	TGTGCCACCAGCAGATTCCCGACAGGACCGAATGAAAAACTGTTTTTT	CATSRFPTGPNEKLFF
-	TRBV7-9	TRBJ2-7	-	TGTGCCAGCAGCTCGGGCCGGGGCGAGCAGTACTTC	CASSSGRGEQYF
-	TRBV19	TRBJ2-3	-	TGTGCCAGTAGTATAGATAGAGTTAGCACAGATACGCAGTATTTT	CASSIDRVSTDTQYF
-	TRBV5-1	TRBJ1-1	TRBD1	TGCGCCAGCAGCTTGGCGGGCCCAGGGGGCACTGAAGCTTTCTTT	CASSLAGPGGTEAFF
once	TRBV18	TRBJ1-2	-	TGTGCCAGCTCACCAGGGACTTCCCGGGTTAACTATGGCTACACCTTC	CASSPGTSRVNYGYTF
-	TRBV23-1	TRBJ2-3	TRBD1	TGCGCCAGCAGTCAATTCCCGGGACAGGGGGCGACAGATACGCAGTATTTT	CASSQFPGQGATDTQYF
-	TRBV7-9	TRBJ2-5	TRBD2	TGTGCCAGCAGCTTAGAATCGTACGCGGGGGGTGAGACCCAGTACTTC	CASSLESYAGGETQYF
-	TRBV5-1	TRBJ2-2	-	TGCGCCAGCAGCCAGGGACTCAACGAGAACACCGGGGAGCTGTTTTTT	CASSQGLNENTGELFF
few	TRBV7-8	TRBJ1-4	-	TGTGCCAGCAGCTTAGGACCTCCAGGTCCCCTGTTTTTT	CASSLGPPGPLFF
-	TRBV7-2	TRBJ1-5	-	TGTGCCAGCAGCGCGGCTAGCTCGGGACAGCCCCAGCATTTT	CASSAASSGQPQHF
-	TRBV5-6	TRBJ1-1	-	TGTGCCAGCAGCTTGGACAGGACGAACACTGAAGCTTTCTTT	CASSLDRTNTEAFF
-	TRBV20-1	TRBJ2-7	-	TGCAGTGCTACCCATAGCTACGAGCAGTACTTC	CSATHSYEQYF
-	TRBV28	TRBJ1-5	TRBD1	TGTGCCAGCAGTTTAATGGACAGGGACCAGCCCCAGCATTTT	CASSLMDRDQPQHF
-	TRBV11-2	TRBJ2-1	-	TGTGCCAGCCTCCAAATGGGGGGGGGCTTTAATGAGCAGTTCTTC	CASLQMGGGFNEQFF
-	TRBV18	TRBJ2-7	TRBD1	TGTGCCAGCTCAGGGGACAGAGCATCCTACGAGCAGTACTTC	CASSGDRASYEQYF
-	TRBV21-1	TRBJ2-7	-	TGTGCCAGCAGCAGGCGGGGGGTATGTCGGCACGAGCAGTACTTC	CASSRRGVCRHEQYF
few	TRBV12-3/TRBV12-4	TRBJ1-2	-	TGTGCCAGCACCCTGGGAGTAGGGGGCTACACCTTC	CASTLGVGGYTF
-	TRBV7-6	TRBJ2-7	-	TGTGCCAGCAGCGTACAGGGTAACTACGAGCAGTACTTC	CASSVQGNYEQYF
-	TRBV5-1	TRBJ1-1	-	TGCGCCAGCAGCTTGGGTTCAGGTACAAACACTGAAGCTTTCTTT	CASSLGSGTNTEAFF
-	TRBV5-6	TRBJ1-2	TRBD1	TGTGCCAGCTTCCGGACAGGGGTCATACGGGGCTACACCTTC	CASFRTGVIRGYTF
-	TRBV9	TRBJ1-6	-	TGTGCCAGCAGCGTAGAGGGGGTGTCCTATAATTCACCCCTCCACTTT	CASSVEGVSYNSPLHF
-	TRBV28	TRBJ2-1	-	TGTGCCAGCAGTTTCCGGGATGAGCAGTTCTTC	CASSFRDEQFF
-	TRBV6-2/TRBV6-3	TRBJ1-2	-	TGTGCCAGCAGTTCCCTACGGACAGAGTCTGGCTACACCTTC	CASSSLRTESGYTF
-	TRBV2	TRBJ2-3	TRBD2	TGTGCCAGCAGGGAAAGGGCTAGCGGGGGTCGTCTGACAGATACGCAGTATTTT	CASRERASGGRLTDTQYF
-	TRBV30	TRBJ1-4	-	TGTGCCTGGAGTACTCTTTTGGAGGGGAGAATAGAAAAACTGTTTTTT	CAWSTLLEGRIEKLFF
once	TRBV19	TRBJ2-6	TRBD2	TGTGCCAGTAGTATAAGCGGGGGCCTCCACTCTGGGGCCAACGTCCTGACTTTC	CASSISGGLHSGANVLTF
-	TRBV4-1	TRBJ1-2	-	TGCGCCAGCAGCCAAGTTCTCTTGGGGGGTGGCTACACCTTC	CASSQVLLGGGYTF
-	TRBV6-6	TRBJ2-1	TRBD2	TGTGCCAGCAGGGCCACTAGCGGGGGGGCCAATGAGCAGTTCTTC	CASRATSGGANEQFF
-	TRBV6-5	TRBJ1-6	TRBD1	TGTGCCAGCAGTCCGACAGGGTCCTCACCCCTCCACTTT	CASSPTGSSPLHF
few	TRBV19	TRBJ1-6	-	TGTGCCAGTAGTAGGCGGGGGCCCAATTCACCCCTCCACTTT	CASSRRGPNSPLHF
-	TRBV29-1	TRBJ2-7	-	TGCAGCGCCGGGGGGTTTGGGGGCGGTCCCTACGAGCAGTACTTC	CSAGGFGGGPYEQYF
-	TRBV2	TRBJ2-3	-	TGTGCCAGCAGTGAAGGACAGACTAGCACAGATACGCAGTATTTT	CASSEGQTSTDTQYF
-	TRBV6-2/TRBV6-3	TRBJ2-6	-	TGTGCCAGCAGCCCCATGCCCCAACTTGGGGCCAACGTCCTGACTTTC	CASSPMPQLGANVLTF
-	TRBV14	TRBJ1-3	-	TGTGCCAGCAGCCTGTACAGGAAGATCTCTGGAAACACCATATATTTT	CASSLYRKISGNTIYF
-	TRBV28	TRBJ2-7	TRBD1	TGTGCCAGCAGTTTTGGGACAGGGGGTGGATACGAGCAGTACTTC	CASSFGTGGGYEQYF
few	TRBV7-9	TRBJ2-3	TRBD1	TGTGCCAGCAGCCCCTTGACAGGGTATGGGGCAGATACGCAGTATTTT	CASSPLTGYGADTQYF
-	TRBV7-8	TRBJ2-3	TRBD2	TGTGCCAGCAGCTTAGGACTAGCGGGGCGGCGCCTCACAGATACGCAGTATTTT	CASSLGLAGRRLTDTQYF
-	TRBV7-2	TRBJ2-3	-	TGTGCCAGCAGATTAGCGATGGTGGCCACAGATACGCAGTATTTT	CASRLAMVATDTQYF
-	TRBV30	TRBJ1-6	-	TGTGCCTGGAGACTCGCAACCGGGATGAGCTCCTATAATTCACCCCTCCACTTT	CAWRLATGMSSYNSPLHF
-	TRBV5-5	TRBJ1-2	-	TGTGCCAGCAGCTTGGTAGACAGACAGGTCGATGGCTACACCTTC	CASSLVDRQVDGYTF
-	TRBV5-1	TRBJ2-1	TRBD1	TGCGCCAGCAGCCCTGGGACAGGGACATACAATGAGCAGTTCTTC	CASSPGTGTYNEQFF
-	TRBV21-1	TRBJ2-1	-	TGTGCCAGCAAAGTCAGGGATGGCTCCTACAATGAGCAGTTCTTC	CASKVRDGSYNEQFF
-	TRBV21-1	TRBJ2-7	-	TGTGCCAGCAGCAAAGGGTGCAGGTCCTACTACGAGCAGTACTTC	CASSKGCRSYYEQYF
-	TRBV9	TRBJ2-1	TRBD2	TGTGCCAGCAGCGTTATCGCTGCGGGGGGGCCGCACAATGAGCAGTTCTTC	CASSVIAAGGPHNEQFF
-	TRBV19	TRBJ1-2	-	TGTGCCACCAGGGGCTATGGCTACACCTTC	CATRGYGYTF
-	TRBV6-5	TRBJ2-3	TRBD2	TGTGCCAGCAGTTACAATCCCGGGAGGCCAGATACGCAGTATTTT	CASSYNPGRPDTQYF
-	TRBV7-9	TRBJ2-1	-	TGTGCCAGCAGCGTGGGGACTTTGCCCCATGAGCAGTTCTTC	CASSVGTLPHEQFF
-	TRBV7-9	TRBJ2-4	-	TGTGCCAGCAGCCCATCTAACCAGGGAAACATTCAGTACTTC	CASSPSNQGNIQYF
-	TRBV10-3	TRBJ1-4	-	TGTGCCATCAGTGAGTCGAAGGGGAATCTCGATGAAAAACTGTTTTTT	CAISESKGNLDEKLFF
once	TRBV15	TRBJ1-5	TRBD1	TGTGCCACCAGCAGAGAAAGGGGGCTAAACCAGCCCCAGCATTTT	CATSRERGLNQPQHF
-	TRBV11-1	TRBJ2-7	-	TGTGCCAGCAGCTTAGGGGCCCCCTACGAGCAGTACTTC	CASSLGAPYEQYF